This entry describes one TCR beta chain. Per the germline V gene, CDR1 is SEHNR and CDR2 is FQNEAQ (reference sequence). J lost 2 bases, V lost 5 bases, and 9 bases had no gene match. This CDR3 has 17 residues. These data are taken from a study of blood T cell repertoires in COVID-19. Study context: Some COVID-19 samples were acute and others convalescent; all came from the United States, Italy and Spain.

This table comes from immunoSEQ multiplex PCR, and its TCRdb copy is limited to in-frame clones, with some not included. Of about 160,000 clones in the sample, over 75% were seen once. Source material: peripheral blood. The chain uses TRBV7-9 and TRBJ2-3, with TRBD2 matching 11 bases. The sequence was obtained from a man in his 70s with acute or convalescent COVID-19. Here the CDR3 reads CASSVEVLAGVTDTQYF. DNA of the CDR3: TGTGCCAGCAGCGTTGAGGTACTAGCGGGGGTCACAGATACGCAGTATTTT.